This record concerns one TCR beta chain sequence. Participant reports of clinical history set cohort assignment. Recovered participants had two consecutive negative NP/OP PCR tests, healthcare professional clearance, or symptom resolution. This sample was taken from a study of blood T cell repertoires in COVID-19. Study summary: Sites in the United States, Italy and Spain provided acute and convalescent COVID-19 samples.

Germline V gene data show CDR1 as MDHEN and CDR2 as SYDVKM. V gave up 6 bases and J gave up 3 bases; unmatched junction bases: 9. The CDR3 extends over 16 amino acids. Per the original methods: Researchers report that nucleated cell counts were estimated from reference gene primer amplification. Assay: immunoSEQ multiplex PCR; the TCRdb copy retains only in-frame clones and omits some. V, J and clone size were drawn from that table, and D and trimming were deduced from the DNA. The sample contains roughly 330,000 clones, just over 85% of which appear only once. This receptor was taken from a woman aged 18-29 years who had recovered from COVID-19. The V gene is TRBV28, the J gene TRBJ1-3, with 9 bases that match TRBD1. The sequenced sample was PBMCs or T cells enriched from blood (not recorded which). The CDR3 is CASRPQGARSGNTIYF. The CDR3 coding sequence is TGTGCCAGCAGACCACAGGGGGCTCGAAGTGGAAACACCATATATTTT.